This note documents a single TCR beta chain sequence. The target antigen is unknown. cDNA came from 0.5 to 1 ug RNA primed by random hexamers. From the immunoSEQ multiplex PCR reads, TCRdb called clonotypes with MiXCR, one entry per CDR3 protein. The sample includes roughly 84,000 distinct CDR3 sequences, roughly 96% of them seen just once. Looked up from germline, CDR1 is MNHEY and CDR2 is SMNVEV (reference sequence). The CDR3 totals 14 residues. V shed 5 bases, J shed 6 bases, and the junction held 7 bases outside the gene matches. The sample comes from a study of CD8 T cells in Susac syndrome. Study-wide results and limits: Among people with Susac, CD8+ clonal expansion was greatest in TEMRA cells and active patients.

The sample taken for sequencing was CD8+ T cells from PBMCs. The gene calls are TRBV27 and TRBJ1-5; 7 nucleotides match TRBD1. The receptor was isolated from a human donor with Susac syndrome. In DNA form, the CDR3 reads TGTGCCAGCAGTATCACAGGGGATTTTCAGCCCCAGCATTTT. It encodes CASSITGDFQPQHF.